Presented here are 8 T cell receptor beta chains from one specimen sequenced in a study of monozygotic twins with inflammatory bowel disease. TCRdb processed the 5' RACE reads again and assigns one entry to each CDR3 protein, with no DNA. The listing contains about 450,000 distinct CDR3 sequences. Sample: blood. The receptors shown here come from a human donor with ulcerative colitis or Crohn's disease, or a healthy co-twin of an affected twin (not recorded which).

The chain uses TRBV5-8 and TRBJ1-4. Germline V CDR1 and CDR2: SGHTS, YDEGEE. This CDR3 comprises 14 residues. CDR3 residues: CASSLPLVNEKLFF.

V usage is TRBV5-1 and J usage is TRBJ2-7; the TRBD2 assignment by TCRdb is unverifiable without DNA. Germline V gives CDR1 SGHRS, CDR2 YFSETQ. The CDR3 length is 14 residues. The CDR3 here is CASSLEGTSYEQYF.

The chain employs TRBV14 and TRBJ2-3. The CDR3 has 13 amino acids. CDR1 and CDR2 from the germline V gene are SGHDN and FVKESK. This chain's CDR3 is CASSLWRTDTQYF.

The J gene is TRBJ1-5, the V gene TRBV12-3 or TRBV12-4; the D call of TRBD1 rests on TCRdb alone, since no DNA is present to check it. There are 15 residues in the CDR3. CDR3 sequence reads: CASSHQKGQNQPQHF.

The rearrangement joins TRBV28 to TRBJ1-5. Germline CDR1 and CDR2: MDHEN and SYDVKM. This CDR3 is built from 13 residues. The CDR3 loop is CASREDGNQPQHF.

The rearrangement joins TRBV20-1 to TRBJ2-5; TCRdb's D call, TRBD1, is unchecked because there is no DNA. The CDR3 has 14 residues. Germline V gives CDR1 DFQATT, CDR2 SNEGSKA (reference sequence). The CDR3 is CSASEPDRQETQYF.

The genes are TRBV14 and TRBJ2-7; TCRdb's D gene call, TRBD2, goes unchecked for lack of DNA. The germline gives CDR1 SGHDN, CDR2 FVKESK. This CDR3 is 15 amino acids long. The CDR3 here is CASSQGDSGRYEQYF. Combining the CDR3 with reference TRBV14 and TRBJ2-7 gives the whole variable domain EAGVTQFPSHSVIEKGQTVTLRCDPISGHDNLYWYRRVMGKEIKFLLHFVKESKQDESGMPNNRFLAERTGGTYSTLKVQPAELEDSGVYFCASSQGDSGRYEQYFGPGTRLTVT.

The CDR3 loop is CASKASGPYNEQFF. The V and J genes are TRBV6-1 and TRBJ2-1; TCRdb selects TRBD2, and the lack of DNA leaves this call unchecked. Germline CDR1 reads MNHNS; CDR2 reads SASEGT. The CDR3 has 14 residues.